Listed below are T cell receptor beta chains from one sample, sequenced in a study of regulatory T cells in long-lasting Graves disease. TCRdb re-derived calls from the multiplex PCR reads in MiXCR, one entry per CDR3 protein. The sample shows hundreds of thousands of distinct CDR3 sequences, more than 15% of them seen only once. The sample also formed part of further work on T cells in Graves' hyperthyroidism and ophthalmopathy.

This specimen consisted of peripheral blood mononuclear cells (PBMCs), obtained at new diagnosis, from a patient treated with antithyroid drugs. The receptor source for this set is a man younger than 30 with Graves disease. Each CDR3 is given with its conserved first and last residue. The D gene is left open where the match is weak. Part of the rows lack a size; the others show once, few, many or a class for expanded clones.

d_gene: NA
v_gene: TRBV7-3
len: 13
j_gene: TRBJ1-2
abundance: NA
CDR3aa: CASSLMEGEGYTF
CDR3nt: TGTGCCAGCAGCTTAATGGAGGGGGAGGGCTACACCTTC

d_gene: NA
v_gene: TRBV2
len: 15
j_gene: TRBJ1-1
abundance: many
CDR3aa: CASSDSVGFEAEAFF
CDR3nt: TGTGCCAGCAGTGACTCCGTAGGGTTTGAGGCTGAAGCTTTCTTT

d_gene: TRBD2
v_gene: TRBV30
len: 16
j_gene: TRBJ2-7
abundance: many
CDR3aa: CAWSVYGSGSRHEQYF
CDR3nt: TGTGCCTGGAGTGTTTATGGTAGCGGGAGTAGGCACGAGCAGTACTTC

d_gene: NA
v_gene: TRBV20-1
len: 13
j_gene: TRBJ1-1
abundance: NA
CDR3aa: CSAILAKNTEAFF
CDR3nt: TGCAGTGCCATCCTTGCTAAGAACACTGAAGCTTTCTTT

d_gene: NA
v_gene: TRBV28
len: 14
j_gene: TRBJ1-3
abundance: NA
CDR3aa: CASSSGGVGNTIYF
CDR3nt: TGTGCCAGCAGCTCCGGGGGGGTTGGAAACACCATATATTTT

d_gene: NA
v_gene: TRBV6-5
len: 13
j_gene: TRBJ1-2
abundance: many
CDR3aa: CASSYQGWGGYTF
CDR3nt: TGTGCCAGCAGTTACCAGGGCTGGGGAGGCTACACCTTC

d_gene: TRBD1
v_gene: TRBV11-2
len: 15
j_gene: TRBJ2-4
abundance: many
CDR3aa: CASSLGQGALNIQYF
CDR3nt: TGTGCCAGCAGCTTAGGTCAGGGGGCGCTGAACATTCAGTACTTC

d_gene: NA
v_gene: TRBV6-9
len: 17
j_gene: TRBJ2-7
abundance: many
CDR3aa: CASSYLRQGMKSGEQYF
CDR3nt: TGTGCCAGCAGTTACCTGCGGCAGGGAATGAAATCGGGCGAGCAGTACTTC

d_gene: NA
v_gene: TRBV28
len: 11
j_gene: TRBJ1-2
abundance: NA
CDR3aa: CASSPKEVRTF
CDR3nt: TGTGCCAGCAGTCCAAAGGAGGTGCGCACCTTC

d_gene: NA
v_gene: TRBV18
len: 13
j_gene: TRBJ2-3
abundance: many
CDR3aa: CASSPSSTDTQYF
CDR3nt: TGTGCCAGCAGCCCTTCTAGCACAGATACGCAGTATTTT

d_gene: NA
v_gene: TRBV27
len: 15
j_gene: TRBJ2-4
abundance: NA
CDR3aa: CASSLRDGAKNIQYF
CDR3nt: TGTGCCAGCAGTTTACGGGACGGAGCCAAAAACATTCAGTACTTC

d_gene: NA
v_gene: TRBV20-1
len: 15
j_gene: TRBJ2-1
abundance: NA
CDR3aa: CSAPSRLGGPDEQFF
CDR3nt: TGCAGTGCTCCAAGCAGGCTAGGGGGGCCGGATGAGCAGTTCTTC

d_gene: TRBD2
v_gene: TRBV7-9
len: 15
j_gene: TRBJ2-7
abundance: NA
CDR3aa: CASSSRLAGGLEQYF
CDR3nt: TGTGCCAGCAGTTCCCGACTAGCGGGAGGGCTTGAGCAGTACTTC

d_gene: NA
v_gene: TRBV27
len: 16
j_gene: TRBJ2-2
abundance: few
CDR3aa: CASSFDISRNTGELFF
CDR3nt: TGTGCCAGCAGTTTCGACATAAGTAGGAACACCGGGGAGCTGTTTTTT

d_gene: NA
v_gene: TRBV7-8
len: 17
j_gene: TRBJ2-7
abundance: NA
CDR3aa: CASSPGGGRRSSYEQYF
CDR3nt: TGTGCCAGCAGCCCTGGGGGGGGCAGGAGGAGCTCCTACGAGCAGTACTTC

d_gene: NA
v_gene: TRBV24-1
len: 12
j_gene: TRBJ2-1
abundance: few
CDR3aa: CATKAGDNEQFF
CDR3nt: TGTGCCACCAAAGCCGGGGACAATGAGCAGTTCTTC

d_gene: NA
v_gene: TRBV29-1
len: 14
j_gene: TRBJ2-3
abundance: many
CDR3aa: CSGEFQRTTDTQYF
CDR3nt: TGCAGCGGTGAATTCCAGCGGACCACAGATACGCAGTATTTT

d_gene: NA
v_gene: TRBV6-5
len: 12
j_gene: TRBJ1-1
abundance: many
CDR3aa: CASSYGVTEAFF
CDR3nt: TGTGCCAGCAGTTACGGGGTGACTGAAGCTTTCTTT

d_gene: NA
v_gene: TRBV5-1
len: 15
j_gene: TRBJ1-2
abundance: NA
CDR3aa: CASSFGAESDYGYTF
CDR3nt: TGCGCCAGCAGCTTCGGCGCGGAGTCAGACTATGGCTACACCTTC

d_gene: NA
v_gene: TRBV20-1
len: 15
j_gene: TRBJ2-7
abundance: few
CDR3aa: CSASGLSRNSYEQYF
CDR3nt: TGCAGTGCCAGTGGACTGTCCAGAAACTCCTACGAGCAGTACTTC

d_gene: NA
v_gene: TRBV7-9
len: 14
j_gene: TRBJ2-7
abundance: few
CDR3aa: CASTLGRDSYEQYF
CDR3nt: TGTGCCAGCACCCTGGGCAGGGATTCCTACGAGCAGTACTTC

d_gene: NA
v_gene: TRBV7-9
len: 14
j_gene: TRBJ2-5
abundance: NA
CDR3aa: CASSSKTPQETQYF
CDR3nt: TGTGCCAGCAGCTCAAAAACCCCCCAAGAGACCCAGTACTTC

d_gene: NA
v_gene: TRBV4-2
len: 16
j_gene: TRBJ2-5
abundance: few
CDR3aa: CASSQEGRRPELTQYF
CDR3nt: TGTGCCAGCAGCCAAGAGGGAAGGAGACCAGAATTGACCCAGTACTTC

d_gene: TRBD1
v_gene: TRBV6-2/TRBV6-3
len: 17
j_gene: TRBJ1-6
abundance: once
CDR3aa: CASSYSLPGTGGSPLHF
CDR3nt: TGTGCCAGCAGTTACTCGCTCCCGGGGACAGGCGGTTCACCCCTCCACTTT

d_gene: NA
v_gene: TRBV9
len: 15
j_gene: TRBJ1-5
abundance: few
CDR3aa: CASSQTGGSNQPQHF
CDR3nt: TGTGCCAGTTCCCAAACCGGTGGGAGCAATCAGCCCCAGCATTTT

d_gene: NA
v_gene: TRBV9
len: 12
j_gene: TRBJ1-2
abundance: NA
CDR3aa: CASAGSPIGYTF
CDR3nt: TGTGCCAGCGCAGGGTCCCCCATCGGCTACACCTTC

d_gene: TRBD1
v_gene: TRBV27
len: 15
j_gene: TRBJ1-2
abundance: many
CDR3aa: CASSLWGTGRYGYTF
CDR3nt: TGTGCCAGCAGTTTATGGGGGACAGGGAGGTATGGCTACACCTTC

d_gene: TRBD1
v_gene: TRBV29-1
len: 14
j_gene: TRBJ1-1
abundance: NA
CDR3aa: CSARQGDMNTEAFF
CDR3nt: TGCAGCGCCCGACAGGGGGACATGAACACTGAAGCTTTCTTT

d_gene: NA
v_gene: TRBV10-2
len: 15
j_gene: TRBJ2-7
abundance: few
CDR3aa: CASSGTASETYEQYF
CDR3nt: TGCGCCAGCAGTGGGACAGCCAGTGAAACCTACGAGCAGTACTTC

d_gene: NA
v_gene: TRBV6-5
len: 14
j_gene: TRBJ2-5
abundance: few
CDR3aa: CASSYNDLSGTQYF
CDR3nt: TGTGCCAGCAGTTACAACGACCTATCGGGGACCCAGTACTTC

d_gene: TRBD1
v_gene: TRBV7-9
len: 15
j_gene: TRBJ2-7
abundance: many
CDR3aa: CASSFSRTGGREQYF
CDR3nt: TGTGCCAGCAGCTTTAGCCGGACAGGGGGCAGAGAGCAGTACTTC

d_gene: TRBD1
v_gene: TRBV5-6
len: 18
j_gene: TRBJ1-3
abundance: few
CDR3aa: CASSSNRDRVSSGNTIYF
CDR3nt: TGTGCCAGCAGCTCAAACCGGGACAGGGTGAGCTCTGGAAACACCATATATTTT

d_gene: NA
v_gene: TRBV5-1
len: 13
j_gene: TRBJ2-1
abundance: many
CDR3aa: CASSLSPDNEQFF
CDR3nt: TGCGCCAGCAGCTTAAGTCCAGACAATGAGCAGTTCTTC

d_gene: TRBD1
v_gene: TRBV20-1
len: 15
j_gene: TRBJ1-6
abundance: few
CDR3aa: CSARVGGTGESPLHF
CDR3nt: TGCAGTGCTAGAGTGGGTGGGACAGGGGAGTCACCCCTCCACTTT

d_gene: TRBD1
v_gene: TRBV13
len: 14
j_gene: TRBJ2-7
abundance: many
CDR3aa: CASSYNRGLYEQYF
CDR3nt: TGTGCCAGCAGCTACAACAGGGGGCTCTACGAGCAGTACTTC

d_gene: TRBD1
v_gene: TRBV30
len: 15
j_gene: TRBJ1-6
abundance: NA
CDR3aa: CAWSVPTGEDSPLHF
CDR3nt: TGTGCCTGGAGTGTGCCGACAGGGGAGGATTCACCCCTCCACTTT

d_gene: TRBD2
v_gene: TRBV9
len: 15
j_gene: TRBJ2-7
abundance: NA
CDR3aa: CAGSVDGGRDDEQYF
CDR3nt: TGTGCCGGCAGCGTAGATGGCGGGAGGGACGACGAGCAGTACTTC

d_gene: NA
v_gene: TRBV12-3/TRBV12-4
len: 13
j_gene: TRBJ2-3
abundance: few
CDR3aa: CASSLVEAGTQYF
CDR3nt: TGTGCCAGCAGTTTAGTGGAGGCTGGGACGCAGTATTTT

d_gene: TRBD1
v_gene: TRBV5-1
len: 15
j_gene: TRBJ2-5
abundance: NA
CDR3aa: CASRIRDRVLETQYF
CDR3nt: TGCGCCAGCAGAATCCGGGACAGGGTTCTAGAGACCCAGTACTTC

d_gene: NA
v_gene: TRBV4-2
len: 13
j_gene: TRBJ2-1
abundance: NA
CDR3aa: CAGSQDGGGEQFF
CDR3nt: TGTGCCGGCAGCCAAGACGGAGGGGGTGAGCAGTTCTTC

d_gene: TRBD2
v_gene: TRBV30
len: 16
j_gene: TRBJ2-1
abundance: NA
CDR3aa: CAWSVLWLAEVNEQFF
CDR3nt: TGTGCCTGGAGTGTACTCTGGCTAGCGGAGGTGAATGAGCAGTTCTTC

d_gene: TRBD2
v_gene: TRBV30
len: 16
j_gene: TRBJ2-3
abundance: few
CDR3aa: CAWSRGRGVGTDTQYF
CDR3nt: TGTGCCTGGAGTCGCGGGAGAGGTGTGGGCACAGATACGCAGTATTTT

d_gene: TRBD2
v_gene: TRBV20-1
len: 13
j_gene: TRBJ2-3
abundance: NA
CDR3aa: CSAKTSGADTQYF
CDR3nt: TGCAGTGCTAAGACTAGCGGGGCAGATACGCAGTATTTT

d_gene: NA
v_gene: TRBV2
len: 16
j_gene: TRBJ2-3
abundance: many
CDR3aa: CASSITRDSYTDTQYF
CDR3nt: TGTGCCAGCAGTATCACTCGAGACTCTTATACAGATACGCAGTATTTT

d_gene: TRBD1
v_gene: TRBV29-1
len: 14
j_gene: TRBJ2-1
abundance: few
CDR3aa: CSVDRTGESNEQFF
CDR3nt: TGCAGCGTTGACAGGACAGGGGAGTCCAATGAGCAGTTCTTC

d_gene: NA
v_gene: TRBV12-3/TRBV12-4
len: 14
j_gene: TRBJ1-2
abundance: many
CDR3aa: CASSLGRLRYGYTF
CDR3nt: TGTGCCAGCAGCCTAGGACGGCTGCGCTATGGCTACACCTTC

d_gene: NA
v_gene: TRBV19
len: 12
j_gene: TRBJ2-1
abundance: NA
CDR3aa: CASSIGQNEQFF
CDR3nt: TGTGCCAGTAGTATCGGGCAGAATGAGCAGTTCTTC

d_gene: TRBD1
v_gene: TRBV29-1
len: 12
j_gene: TRBJ1-3
abundance: few
CDR3aa: CSGQGAGNTIYF
CDR3nt: TGCAGCGGACAGGGGGCTGGAAACACCATATATTTT

d_gene: TRBD1
v_gene: TRBV30
len: 15
j_gene: TRBJ2-7
abundance: NA
CDR3aa: CAWSARDRVAYEQYF
CDR3nt: TGTGCCTGGAGTGCGCGGGACAGGGTGGCCTACGAGCAGTACTTC

d_gene: TRBD2
v_gene: TRBV11-2
len: 17
j_gene: TRBJ2-1
abundance: NA
CDR3aa: CASSLYSSGNSYNEQFF
CDR3nt: TGTGCCAGCAGCTTATATTCTAGCGGGAACTCCTACAATGAGCAGTTCTTC

d_gene: TRBD1
v_gene: TRBV30
len: 15
j_gene: TRBJ2-5
abundance: many
CDR3aa: CARGGGQGIQETQYF
CDR3nt: TGTGCCCGAGGCGGGGGACAGGGGATTCAAGAGACCCAGTACTTC

d_gene: TRBD2
v_gene: TRBV20-1
len: 15
j_gene: TRBJ2-2
abundance: NA
CDR3aa: CSAYNSGRGPGELFF
CDR3nt: TGCAGTGCTTACAATAGCGGGAGGGGGCCCGGGGAGCTGTTTTTT

d_gene: NA
v_gene: TRBV3-1
len: 15
j_gene: TRBJ2-3
abundance: many
CDR3aa: CASSHVQGHRDTQYF
CDR3nt: TGTGCCAGCAGCCACGTCCAGGGACATCGAGATACGCAGTATTTT

d_gene: TRBD1
v_gene: TRBV15
len: 15
j_gene: TRBJ2-7
abundance: many
CDR3aa: CATSPRGQGVYEQYF
CDR3nt: TGTGCCACCAGCCCGAGGGGGCAGGGGGTCTACGAGCAGTACTTC

d_gene: NA
v_gene: TRBV12-3/TRBV12-4
len: 14
j_gene: TRBJ2-5
abundance: few
CDR3aa: CASSLRGSSGTQYF
CDR3nt: TGTGCCAGCAGTTTGCGAGGGTCATCAGGGACCCAGTACTTC

d_gene: NA
v_gene: TRBV7-8
len: 14
j_gene: TRBJ1-5
abundance: many
CDR3aa: CASSLRYGNQPQHF
CDR3nt: TGTGCCAGCAGCTTAAGATATGGCAATCAGCCCCAGCATTTT

d_gene: NA
v_gene: TRBV6-1
len: 15
j_gene: TRBJ2-7
abundance: many
CDR3aa: CASSEGSGRTYEQYF
CDR3nt: TGTGCCAGCAGTGAAGGCTCGGGGCGGACCTACGAGCAGTACTTC

d_gene: NA
v_gene: TRBV20-1
len: 13
j_gene: TRBJ2-7
abundance: few
CDR3aa: CSARSGYSYEQYF
CDR3nt: TGCAGTGCGAGGTCCGGGTACTCCTACGAGCAGTACTTC

d_gene: TRBD2
v_gene: TRBV12-3/TRBV12-4
len: 13
j_gene: TRBJ2-5
abundance: many
CDR3aa: CASTKAGVETQYF
CDR3nt: TGTGCCAGCACCAAAGCGGGAGTTGAGACCCAGTACTTC

d_gene: TRBD1
v_gene: TRBV7-9
len: 18
j_gene: TRBJ1-4
abundance: few
CDR3aa: CASSSGWVRDRENEKLFF
CDR3nt: TGTGCCAGCAGCTCCGGTTGGGTGAGAGACAGGGAGAATGAAAAACTGTTTTTT